This entry lists 18 T cell receptor beta chains sequenced from one sample in a study of CD8+ T cells in alopecia areata. Once RNA had been extracted, it was reverse transcribed into cDNA to act as the sequencing template. Sequencing used immunoSEQ multiplex PCR; TCRdb keeps in-frame clones, though not all of them. The sample has roughly 150,000 clones, around 87% seen once. Sequences were derived from CD8+ T cells sorted from blood, sampled at week 0. The receptors were gathered from a human donor with alopecia areata.

This clone was recorded only once. The V gene is TRBV7-9, the J gene TRBJ2-1; D gene ambiguous. The length of the CDR3 is 11 residues. The V gene's germline CDR1 is SEHNR and CDR2 FQNEAQ (reference sequence). V gave up 7 bases and J gave up 8 bases, with 9 bases separating them. The DNA for the CDR3 is TGTGCCAGCAACCAGAACCATGAGCAGTTCTTC. Amino acid sequence: CASNQNHEQFF.

This sequence joins TRBV9 and TRBJ2-7; 7 bases align to TRBD1. Trimming cost V 1 base and J 6 bases; bases outside gene matches: 1. This CDR3 region has 12 residues. Germline V lookup: CDR1 SGDLS, CDR2 YYNGEE. The CDR3 reads CASSVTGVEQYF. In DNA form, the CDR3 reads TGTGCCAGCAGCGTAACAGGGGTCGAGCAGTACTTC.

The chain joins TRBV29-1 to TRBJ2-5; 7 bases line up with TRBD2. V lost 3 bases to trimming and J lost 5 bases; unmatched junction nucleotides: 9. This CDR3 region has 14 residues. CDR1 and CDR2 (germline): SQVTM, ANQGSEA. The CDR3 protein is CSVESGGRTETQYF. Written as DNA, the CDR3 is TGCAGCGTTGAGTCTGGCGGGAGAACGGAGACCCAGTACTTC.

The sample holds one count of this clone. The rearrangement joins TRBV14 to TRBJ1-2; D possibly corresponds to TRBD1 (5 bases). Germline CDR1 SGHDN, CDR2 FVKESK. The CDR3 extends over 14 amino acids. V was shortened by 4 bases and J by 4 bases, with 13 bases between the two germline ends. CDR3 sequence reads: CASSPRQLSYGYTF. CDR3 nucleotides: TGTGCCAGCAGCCCGAGACAGCTCTCCTATGGCTACACCTTC. Variable domain in full (rest from reference TRBV14 and TRBJ1-2): EAGVTQFPSHSVIEKGQTVTLRCDPISGHDNLYWYRRVMGKEIKFLLHFVKESKQDESGMPNNRFLAERTGGTYSTLKVQPAELEDSGVYFCASSPRQLSYGYTFGSGTRLTVV.

This clone was detected once. At the DNA level, this CDR3 is encoded by other sequences in the same sample as well. V usage is TRBV19 and J usage is TRBJ1-1; D call uncertain. This CDR3 has 13 amino acids. The germline V gene has CDR1 LNHDA and CDR2 SQIVND (reference sequence). Trimming stripped 1 base from V and 1 base from J, with 4 bases between. In DNA, the CDR3 is TGTGCCAGTAGTATAGGAGGGAACACTGAAGCTTTCTTT. It is translated as CASSIGGNTEAFF.

The gene calls are TRBV5-1 and TRBJ1-2; possible D gene TRBD1, 6 bases. Trimming took 2 bases from V and 4 from J, leaving 15 bases between them. The CDR3 covers 15 residues. Germline lookup yields CDR1 SGHRS and CDR2 YFSETQ. The CDR3 DNA follows: TGCGCCAGCAGCTTCGATAACACGGACAGCTATGGCTACACCTTC. It translates to CASSFDNTDSYGYTF. The full variable domain, with the rest looked up from reference TRBV5-1 and TRBJ1-2, is KAGVTQTPRYLIKTRGQQVTLSCSPISGHRSVSWYQQTPGQGLQFLFEYFSETQRNKGNFPGRFSGRQFSNSRSEMNVSTLELGDSALYLCASSFDNTDSYGYTFGSGTRLTVV.

Written as DNA, the CDR3 is TGCGCCAGCAGCCTCACCCCTCTAGAGGAGACCTACGAGCAGTACTTC. As protein: CASSLTPLEETYEQYF. V usage is TRBV4-1 and J usage is TRBJ2-7; no definite D call. The germline V and J ends were trimmed by 4 bases and 2 bases, with 18 bases remaining between them. This CDR3 contains 16 residues. Germline CDR1 MGHRA, CDR2 YSYEKL.

This clone was seen more than once but under ten times. This chain connects TRBV11-2 to TRBJ2-7; 7 bases are shared with TRBD1. Per the germline V gene, CDR1 is SGHAT and CDR2 is FQNNGV. With V trimmed by 5 bases and J by 1 base, 2 bases remained unmatched. The CDR3 consists of 13 residues. Here the CDR3 reads CASSPTGSYEQYF. The CDR3 nucleotides are TGTGCCAGCAGCCCGACAGGGTCCTACGAGCAGTACTTC.

The genes are TRBV5-1 and TRBJ2-7; D is ambiguous. Germline V gene data show CDR1 as SGHRS and CDR2 as YFSETQ. V was pared by 4 bases and J by 12 bases, with 20 bases between. CDR3 length: 13 residues. The CDR3 here is CASSTKGLTSLYF. CDR3 bases: TGCGCCAGCAGCACGAAAGGTTTAACTTCACTGTACTTC.

This clone appeared a single time. This chain joins TRBV29-1 and TRBJ2-7; D unresolved. CDR3 size: 15 residues. Germline CDR1 is SQVTM and CDR2 is ANQGSEA. Trimming removed 2 bases from V and 2 bases from J, with 16 bases in between. The CDR3 DNA reads as TGCAGCGTTGAAATATTGTCCGACACTACCTACGAGCAGTACTTC. The encoded protein is CSVEILSDTTYEQYF.

The chain employs TRBV7-3 and TRBJ2-7; perhaps TRBD1 as D (6 bases). The germline V gene has CDR1 SGHTA and CDR2 FQGTGA. The ends were cut back, 1 base at V and 2 bases at J, with 18 bases in the middle. This CDR3 has 17 amino acids. CDR3 loop: CASSLNGPTGPPYEQYF. CDR3 sequence (DNA): TGTGCCAGCAGCTTAAATGGACCGACAGGTCCCCCCTACGAGCAGTACTTC. Full variable domain (outside the CDR3, taken from reference TRBV7-3 and TRBJ2-7): GAGVSQTPSNKVTEKGKYVELRCDPISGHTALYWYRQSLGQGPEFLIYFQGTGAADDSGLPNDRFFAVRPEGSVSTLKIQRTERGDSAVYLCASSLNGPTGPPYEQYFGPGTRLTVT.

The chain is built from TRBV6-1 and TRBJ2-2; weak D call: TRBD2 (5 bases). Trimming took off 3 bases at V and 5 bases at J, with 10 bases between the two ends. Germline values: CDR1 MNHNS, CDR2 SASEGT. There are 14 residues in the CDR3. The CDR3 loop is CASSEGEETGELFF. The CDR3 region has the DNA TGTGCCAGCAGTGAGGGAGAGGAGACCGGGGAGCTGTTTTTT.

This chain joins TRBV7-9 and TRBJ1-2; maybe TRBD1 (6 bases). The CDR3 extends over 15 amino acids. The ends were cut back, 3 bases at V and 6 bases at J, with 17 bases in the middle. Germline V gene data show CDR1 as SEHNR and CDR2 as FQNEAQ (reference sequence). CDR3 protein: CASSFPQTGWDGYTF. CDR3 DNA: TGTGCCAGCAGCTTCCCTCAGACAGGCTGGGATGGCTACACCTTC.

The rearrangement uses TRBV7-9 and TRBJ1-2; 7 positions agree with TRBD1. Germline V gene lookup returns CDR1 SEHNR and CDR2 FQNEAQ (reference sequence). J was trimmed by 6 bases and V by 6 bases; bases with no gene match: 7. CDR3 length: 13 amino acids. CDR3 in DNA: TGTGCCAGCAGACAAGGGGGCGCGAATGGCTACACCTTC. This gives the protein CASRQGGANGYTF.

The rearrangement uses TRBV12-5 and TRBJ2-5, with 11 bases lining up with TRBD1. Germline V gives CDR1 LGHNT, CDR2 FRNRAP. V lost 0 bases, J lost 1 base, and 4 bases stayed unmatched. This CDR3 is built from 17 residues. In DNA, the CDR3 is TGTGCTAGTGGTTTGGTACAGGGGACAGGGGGCCAAGAGACCCAGTACTTC. Translation gives CASGLVQGTGGQETQYF.

The chain joins TRBV4-1 to TRBJ1-1; D might be TRBD1 (5 bases). The ends were cut back, 4 bases at V and 7 bases at J, with 10 bases in the middle. The CDR3 loop spans 12 amino acids. In germline, CDR1 is MGHRA, CDR2 YSYEKL. CDR3 region: CASSPGGGEAFF. The CDR3 region has the DNA TGCGCCAGCAGCCCGGGGGGGGGTGAAGCTTTCTTT.

The chain couples TRBV5-1 to TRBJ2-3, with 9 bases lining up with TRBD2. Germline CDR1 reads SGHRS; CDR2 reads YFSETQ. The junction had 4 bases not matched to a gene; V was cut back by 2 bases and J by 6 bases. The CDR3 has 14 amino acids. The CDR3 nucleotides are TGCGCCAGCAGCTTTAGCGGGAGTGCGGATACGCAGTATTTT. It translates to CASSFSGSADTQYF.

Written as DNA, the CDR3 is TGTGCCACCAGCCCTCCTGGGGGTTACTACAATGAGCAGTTCTTC. Residues: CATSPPGGYYNEQFF. J is TRBJ2-1 and V is TRBV15; D is tentatively TRBD1 or TRBD2 (5 bases each). This CDR3 is 15 amino acids long. Looked up from germline, CDR1 is LNHNV and CDR2 is YYDKDF (reference sequence). The V and J ends lost 5 bases and 3 bases respectively, with 14 bases between them.